The 23 T cell receptor beta chains presented below share a single source sample, sequenced in a study of Graves' ophthalmopathy and Graves' hyperthyroidism. RNA transcripts provided the template for amplifying TCR beta CDR3 regions. A first-round RT-PCR used HTBI primers, followed by a second-round multiplex PCR. TCRdb redid the calling of the multiplex PCR reads with MiXCR, one entry per CDR3 protein. The sample consists of over a million distinct CDR3 sequences, about 38% of them appearing once. Sequencing used peripheral blood or thyroid tissue (not recorded which). These receptors came from an adult man with Graves' hyperthyroidism.

In the case of this clonotype: A single base separates this from a much larger clone, so it may be a read error. The CDR3 region has the DNA TGTGCCATCAGTGTCCGGGACAGTATTCAGCCCCAGCATTTT. Protein: CAISVRDSIQPQHF. V and J are TRBV6-5 and TRBJ1-5; 7 bases agree with TRBD1. The CDR3 extends over 14 amino acids. Germline-derived CDR1 and CDR2 are MNHEY and SVGAGI.

V gene TRBV10-3 combines with J gene TRBJ1-5, with TRBD1 as a possible D gene (6 bases). The V end was cut by 3 bases, the J end by 2 bases, with 14 bases between. The CDR3 contains 16 residues. Germline CDR1 and CDR2: ENHRY and SYGVKD. CDR3 DNA: TGTGCCATCAGTGACGGCAGGGGATCTGGCAATCAGCCCCAGCATTTT. Encoded protein: CAISDGRGSGNQPQHF.

This clonotype was seen at least ten times. This chain connects TRBV11-2 to TRBJ1-2; D call uncertain. The CDR3 is 14 residues long. CDR1 is SGHAT and CDR2 is FQNNGV in the germline V gene. Deletions cut 1 base from V and 4 bases from J, with 10 bases between. CDR3 sequence: CASSLGKAIYGYTF. DNA of the CDR3: TGTGCCAGCAGCTTAGGCAAGGCCATCTATGGCTACACCTTC.

V and J are TRBV14 and TRBJ2-7, with 11 bases fitting TRBD1. V lost 2 bases to trimming and J lost 1 base; unmatched junction nucleotides: 4. Germline assignment: CDR1 SGHDN and CDR2 FVKESK. This CDR3 contains 16 residues. As DNA, the CDR3 is TGTGCCAGCAGCCAACCGGGACAGGGGGTGTCCTACGAGCAGTACTTC. It yields the protein CASSQPGQGVSYEQYF. The entire variable domain, with the rest obtained from reference TRBV14 and TRBJ2-7, is as follows: EAGVTQFPSHSVIEKGQTVTLRCDPISGHDNLYWYRRVMGKEIKFLLHFVKESKQDESGMPNNRFLAERTGGTYSTLKVQPAELEDSGVYFCASSQPGQGVSYEQYFGPGTRLTVT.

This clonotype was seen only a few times. CDR3 nucleotide sequence: TGTGCCAGCAGCCAACAGGGACAGGGGTTTTACGAGCAGTACTTC. Protein: CASSQQGQGFYEQYF. This rearrangement joins TRBV11-2 to TRBJ2-7, with 10 bases identical to TRBD1. Looked up from germline, CDR1 is SGHAT and CDR2 is FQNNGV. The CDR3 is 15 amino acids. V was pared by 5 bases and J by 4 bases, with 8 bases of the junction left unmatched. The full variable domain, with the rest looked up from reference TRBV11-2 and TRBJ2-7, is EAGVAQSPRYKIIEKRQSVAFWCNPISGHATLYWYQQILGQGPKLLIQFQNNGVVDDSQLPKDRFSAERLKGVDSTLKIQPAKLEDSAVYLCASSQQGQGFYEQYFGPGTRLTVT.

This clonotype was detected only a few times. The chain combines TRBV9 with TRBJ2-2; D gene unclear. Between the trimmed V and J ends, which lost 6 bases and 1 base, there was a span of 7 bases. Germline loops: CDR1 SGDLS, CDR2 YYNGEE. The CDR3 is made up of 13 amino acids. The DNA for the CDR3 is TGTGCCAGCACCCCCAAGAACACCGGGGAGCTGTTTTTT. Protein product: CASTPKNTGELFF.

V is TRBV29-1 and J is TRBJ2-5; possible D gene TRBD1, 5 bases. The CDR3 spans 13 residues. V was trimmed by 0 bases and J by 5 bases, leaving 10 bases between them. The V gene's germline CDR1 is SQVTM and CDR2 ANQGSEA. The CDR3 region is CSVEDQGAETQYF. The CDR3 nucleotides read TGCAGCGTTGAAGATCAAGGGGCCGAGACCCAGTACTTC.

The rearrangement links TRBV5-6 to TRBJ2-7, with a tentative D call TRBD2 (5 bases). CDR3 length equals 14 residues. V lost 3 bases and J lost 6, with 16 bases in between. CDR1 is SGHDT, CDR2 YYEEEE, per germline. The CDR3 nucleotides read TGTGCCAGCAGCTCGTATAAAGGACTCTCCGAGCAGTACTTC. Translating gives CASSSYKGLSEQYF.

Regarding this clonotype: The junction departs from the called germline gene at one end, perhaps through a read error. This rearrangement joins TRBV20-1 to TRBJ2-7; 13 nucleotides match TRBD2. CDR3 length: 13 amino acids. CDR1 is DFQATT and CDR2 is SNEGSKA in the germline V gene (reference sequence). CDR3 DNA: TGCAGTGCTGGACTAGCGGGGGCCTACAAGCAGTACTTC. It is translated as CSAGLAGAYKQYF.

This rearrangement joins TRBV4-1 to TRBJ2-7; tentatively, D is TRBD2 (6 bases). Matching the DNA end better, TRBJ2-1 makes the J call doubtful. The germline gives CDR1 MGHRA, CDR2 YSYEKL. CDR3 length equals 15 residues. The CDR3 region has the DNA TGCGCCAGCAGCCAAGGCAGTGGACTATACAATGAGCAGTTCTTC. It is translated as CASSQGSGLYNEQFF.

The V call is TRBV11-1, the J call TRBJ2-7, with 7 nucleotides matching TRBD2. CDR1 is SGHAT, CDR2 FQDESV, per germline (reference sequence). The CDR3 loop spans 17 amino acids. The ends lost 3 bases at V and 1 base at J; junction bases unmatched: 12. CDR3 sequence reads: CASSLGGGSGASYEQYF. In nucleotides, the CDR3 is TGTGCCAGCAGCTTGGGGGGGGGTAGCGGAGCGTCCTACGAGCAGTACTTC.

The chain carries TRBV20-1 and TRBJ1-2; D is perhaps TRBD1 (6 bases). Trimming left V 3 bases short and J 5 bases short, with 13 bases between. Germline-derived CDR1 and CDR2 are DFQATT and SNEGSKA (reference sequence). This CDR3 contains 13 residues. CDR3 nucleotides: TGCAGTGCTAGTGGGGGCACAGGGTATGGCTACACCTTC. Translation: CSASGGTGYGYTF.

This clonotype appeared once. The genes are TRBV28 and TRBJ2-7, with D unresolved. V lost 6 bases to trimming and J lost 7 bases, with 25 bases between them. CDR1 and CDR2 (germline): MDHEN, SYDVKM. The CDR3 is 16 residues long. This CDR3 is CASRLRARIPPPEQYF. As DNA, the CDR3 is TGTGCCAGCAGGCTCCGAGCTAGGATACCCCCTCCTGAGCAGTACTTC.

The rearrangement uses TRBV11-2 and TRBJ2-7; TRBD2 aligns across 12 bases. Losses at the gene ends were 5 bases for V and 3 bases for J; bases not matched to a gene: 8. Looked up from germline, CDR1 is SGHAT and CDR2 is FQNNGV. The CDR3 has 16 residues. The CDR3: CASSRGTSGQNYEQYF. Written as DNA, the CDR3 is TGTGCCAGCAGCCGCGGGACTAGCGGGCAGAACTACGAGCAGTACTTC.

With regard to this clonotype: A far bigger clonotype differs at one base, so this is likely a read error. Because it lacks the conserved phenylalanine or tryptophan at the end, this CDR3 is likely a read error. V usage is TRBV7-6 and J usage is TRBJ2-7; D is unclear. Trimming left V 1 base short and J 2 bases short, with 6 bases between. The CDR3 spans 13 residues. In germline, CDR1 is SGHVS, CDR2 FNYEAQ. Here the CDR3 reads CASSLGSAYEQYS. Here the CDR3 DNA reads TGTGCCAGCAGCTTAGGATCAGCCTACGAGCAGTACTCC.

This clonotype was detected ten times or more. This chain links TRBV19 with TRBJ1-4; no reliable D call. From germline, CDR1 is LNHDA and CDR2 SQIVND (reference sequence). The CDR3 contains 13 residues. V was cut by 5 bases and J by 0 bases, with 4 bases left in between. Here the CDR3 reads CASSYTTNEKLFF. DNA of the CDR3: TGTGCCAGTAGTTACACAACTAATGAAAAACTGTTTTTT.

This clonotype occurred a few times. This chain connects TRBV19 to TRBJ2-7; TRBD2 aligns across 10 bases. V gave up 1 base and J gave up 2 bases; unmatched junction bases: 8. The CDR3 contains 17 residues. Germline V CDR1 and CDR2: LNHDA, SQIVND (reference sequence). The CDR3 sequence is CASSIVGLAGDPYEQYF. CDR3 bases: TGTGCCAGTAGTATAGTAGGCCTAGCGGGAGATCCCTACGAGCAGTACTTC.

This clonotype was picked up many times. The rearrangement uses TRBV7-8 and TRBJ1-1, with D maybe TRBD1 (5 bases). Germline values: CDR1 SGHVS, CDR2 FQNEAQ. The V and J ends lost 0 bases and 0 bases respectively, with 8 bases between them. This CDR3 contains 15 residues. CDR3 nucleotide sequence: TGTGCCAGCAGCTTAGCCACAGGAATGAACACTGAAGCTTTCTTT. It translates to CASSLATGMNTEAFF.

This clonotype was recorded a few times. This sequence joins TRBV14 and TRBJ1-3; 7 bases align to TRBD1. The CDR3 has 17 amino acids. V was clipped by 1 base and J by 0 bases; unmatched bases: 6. The germline V gene encodes CDR1 SGHDN and CDR2 FVKESK. The CDR3 DNA reads as TGTGCCAGCAGCCAAGTCAGGGGGTCCCACTCTGGAAACACCATATATTTT. Translated: CASSQVRGSHSGNTIYF.

The chain carries TRBV20-1 and TRBJ2-5, with 16 bases identical to TRBD2. After removal of 5 bases from V and 4 bases from J, the junction contained 4 bases not matched to a gene. This CDR3 spans 15 amino acids. CDR1 DFQATT and CDR2 SNEGSKA come from the germline V gene (reference sequence). The CDR3 DNA sequence: TGCAGTGCTTCCGGGACTAGCGGGAGGGGAGAGACCCAGTACTTC. Translating it yields CSASGTSGRGETQYF.

This clonotype was seen many times. This chain joins TRBV11-2 and TRBJ2-5; D unresolved. There are 14 residues in the CDR3. CDR1 and CDR2 from the germline V gene are SGHAT and FQNNGV. V was clipped by 0 bases and J by 5 bases, with 10 bases between them. In nucleotides, the CDR3 is TGTGCCAGCAGCTTAGATGTGATACAGGAGACCCAGTACTTC. It yields the protein CASSLDVIQETQYF.

V usage is TRBV12-3 or TRBV12-4 and J usage is TRBJ1-1; D is undetermined. Trimming took off 6 bases at V and 4 bases at J, with 12 bases between the two ends. The CDR3 spans 13 residues. The CDR3 loop reads CASSPSLGTEAFF. The CDR3 region has the DNA TGTGCCAGCAGCCCCTCGCTGGGCACTGAAGCTTTCTTT.

About this clonotype itself: A clone one base away is much larger, so this may be a read error. The chain recombines TRBV20-1 with TRBJ2-7; tentatively, D is TRBD1 or TRBD2 (7 bases each). Trimming removed 4 bases from V and 3 bases from J, with 10 bases in between. This CDR3 region has 12 residues. CDR1 is DFQATT and CDR2 is SNEGSKA in the germline V gene (reference sequence). The CDR3 sequence: CSATGGGYEQYF. CDR3 DNA sequence: TGCAGTGCTACAGGGGGGGGCTACGAGCAGTACTTC.